One and the same sample provided the 12 T cell receptor beta chains below, sequenced in a study of blood T cells in healthy people across ages (dated by TCRdb to between 2015 and 2016). The receptor library was made with 5' RACE. The listed sequencing device is Illumina HiSeq 2500. The second PCR ran for about 7 to 11 cycles and used a J-beta primer mix along with a sample-barcoded 5' primer. TCRdb's own reprocessing of the public reads used fastp at Q25 and MiXCR and kept productive beta chains. One record per CDR3 amino acid sequence lists the most common genes and DNA. The sample table lists 1.5 million to 2 million distinct CDR3 sequences, 49% of them with a count of one. Over 2% of the sample belongs to the ten largest clones. The specimen sequenced was blood. The receptor source for this set is a woman in her 40s in good health.

The chain has TRBV15 and TRBJ2-5; D is undetermined. The CDR3 consists of 15 residues. V shed 0 bases and J shed 1 base, with 9 bases lying between them. Germline CDR1 LNHNV, CDR2 YYDKDF (reference sequence). The CDR3 DNA reads as TGTGCCACCAGCAGAGATATGGTGATCCAAGAGACCCAGTACTTC. It translates to CATSRDMVIQETQYF.

The chain recombines TRBV7-2 with TRBJ1-1; possibly TRBD1 for D (5 bases). The V end lost 0 bases, the J end lost 0 bases, and 8 bases lay between the germline ends. Germline V lookup: CDR1 SGHTA, CDR2 FQGNSA. The CDR3 totals 15 residues. The CDR3 spells CASSLATAMNTEAFF. The CDR3 region has the DNA TGTGCCAGCAGCTTAGCGACAGCCATGAACACTGAAGCTTTCTTT.

This clonotype has only a few counts. V usage is TRBV6-5 and J usage is TRBJ2-7; 7 nucleotides match TRBD1. CDR3 size: 17 residues. The V segment lost 0 bases and the J segment 0 bases; nucleotides outside the gene matches: 8. CDR1 MNHEY and CDR2 SVGAGI come from the germline V gene. The CDR3 protein is CASSYSITGQSSYEQYF. In DNA form, the CDR3 reads TGTGCCAGCAGTTACTCGATAACGGGACAGAGCTCCTACGAGCAGTACTTC.

This clonotype appeared a few times. The chain employs TRBV5-1 and TRBJ2-5; D may match TRBD1 or TRBD2 (5 bases each). The assigned J gene may be wrong: the sequence end matches TRBJ2-7 better. Germline-derived CDR1 and CDR2 are SGHRS and YFSETQ. The CDR3 sequence is 13 residues long. The CDR3 region is CASSLVGTDEQYF. The CDR3, as DNA: TGCGCCAGCAGCTTGGTTGGGACCGACGAGCAGTACTTC.

The rearrangement uses TRBV20-1 and TRBJ1-2; TRBD1 is a possible D gene (6 bases). Germline loops: CDR1 DFQATT, CDR2 SNEGSKA (reference sequence). The CDR3 runs to 16 residues. The ends were cut back, 0 bases at V and 8 bases at J, with 22 bases in the middle. The CDR3 here is CSARDSRDTNRRGYTF. The CDR3 DNA reads as TGCAGTGCTAGAGATTCACGGGACACTAATCGACGAGGCTACACCTTC.

This chain joins TRBV27 and TRBJ2-5; D tentatively reads TRBD1 or TRBD2 (6 bases each). The germline V gene encodes CDR1 MNHEY and CDR2 SMNVEV (reference sequence). V lost 10 bases and J 11 bases, leaving 20 bases between the germline ends. The CDR3 extends over 12 amino acids. DNA of the CDR3: TGTGCCACCGGGGGCCTGCGCGATGAGCAGTACTTC. Translating it yields CATGGLRDEQYF.

The rearrangement links TRBV6-5 to TRBJ2-1; D possibly corresponds to TRBD1 (6 bases). The germline gives CDR1 MNHEY, CDR2 SVGAGI. CDR3 length: 15 residues. The germline V and J ends were trimmed by 6 bases and 3 bases, with 15 bases remaining between them. CDR3 coding DNA: TGTGCCAGCAGCGCCGGGACACTATTCTACAATGAGCAGTTCTTC. Translating it yields CASSAGTLFYNEQFF.

This clonotype was counted between two and nine times. This chain links TRBV7-2 with TRBJ1-4, with TRBD1 as a possible D gene (5 bases). The V and J ends lost 1 base and 8 bases respectively, with 17 bases between them. CDR3 length: 16 residues. Germline V gene data show CDR1 as SGHTA and CDR2 as FQGNSA. This chain's CDR3 is CASSLDRGRLFEKLFF. CDR3 in DNA: TGTGCCAGCAGCTTAGATAGGGGCAGGTTATTCGAAAAACTGTTTTTT.

The J gene is TRBJ2-3, the V gene TRBV20-1; 7 positions agree with TRBD1. CDR1 and CDR2 from the germline V gene are DFQATT and SNEGSKA (reference sequence). This CDR3 comprises 18 residues. Trimming removed 3 bases from V and 0 bases from J; junction bases left unmatched: 15. The CDR3 sequence: CSARVLPRTGSSTDTQYF. CDR3 sequence (DNA): TGCAGTGCTAGGGTCCTCCCAAGGACAGGATCTAGCACAGATACGCAGTATTTT.

The J gene is TRBJ2-3, the V gene TRBV7-2; 8 bases map to TRBD1. V shed 4 bases and J 3 bases; nucleotides not matched to a gene: 9. The CDR3 spans 16 residues. Germline values: CDR1 SGHTA, CDR2 FQGNSA. The CDR3 spells CASSSQGAVGTDTQYF. The DNA for the CDR3 is TGTGCCAGCAGCTCTCAGGGGGCTGTAGGGACAGATACGCAGTATTTT.

This clonotype turned up a few times. The chain has TRBV7-8 and TRBJ2-5; the D is unclear. CDR3 length: 16 residues. V was trimmed by 7 bases and J by 5 bases, leaving 23 bases between them. The germline V gene has CDR1 SGHVS and CDR2 FQNEAQ. CDR3 loop: CASTSPDGFSSETQYF. CDR3 nucleotide sequence: TGTGCCAGCACCTCGCCCGACGGGTTCAGTTCGGAGACCCAGTACTTC. The complete variable domain, with remaining parts taken from reference TRBV7-8 and TRBJ2-5, reads GAGVSQSPRYKVAKRGQDVALRCDPISGHVSLFWYQQALGQGPEFLTYFQNEAQLDKSGLPSDRFFAERPEGSVSTLKIQRTQQEDSAVYLCASTSPDGFSSETQYFGPGTRLLVL.

This clonotype was recorded a few times. Since a much larger clone is just one base distant, this may be a read error. The rearrangement links TRBV12-3 or TRBV12-4 to TRBJ2-5, with 8 bases lining up with TRBD2. Trimming at V came to 2 bases and at J to 7 bases, leaving 3 bases not matched to a gene. The CDR3 is 13 residues long. The CDR3 loop reads CASSLTGGGTQYF. The CDR3 DNA reads as TGTGCCAGCAGTTTAACCGGGGGGGGGACCCAGTACTTC.